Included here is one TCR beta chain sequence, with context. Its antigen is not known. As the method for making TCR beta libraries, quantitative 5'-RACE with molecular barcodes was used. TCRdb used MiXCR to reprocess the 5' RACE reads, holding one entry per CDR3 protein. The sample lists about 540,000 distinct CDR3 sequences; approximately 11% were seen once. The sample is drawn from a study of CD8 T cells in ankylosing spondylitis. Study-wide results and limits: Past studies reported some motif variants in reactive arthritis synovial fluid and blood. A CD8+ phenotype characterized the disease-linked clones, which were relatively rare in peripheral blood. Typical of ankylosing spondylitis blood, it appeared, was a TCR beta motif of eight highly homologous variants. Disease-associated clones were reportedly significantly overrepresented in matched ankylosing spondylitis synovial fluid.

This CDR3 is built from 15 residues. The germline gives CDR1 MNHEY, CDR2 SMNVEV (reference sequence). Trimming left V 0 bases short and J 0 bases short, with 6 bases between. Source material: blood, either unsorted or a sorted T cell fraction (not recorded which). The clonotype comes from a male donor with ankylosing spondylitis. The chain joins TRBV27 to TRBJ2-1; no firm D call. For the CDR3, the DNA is TGTGCCAGCAGTTTATCCTTTGACTCCTACAATGAGCAGTTCTTC. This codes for CASSLSFDSYNEQFF.